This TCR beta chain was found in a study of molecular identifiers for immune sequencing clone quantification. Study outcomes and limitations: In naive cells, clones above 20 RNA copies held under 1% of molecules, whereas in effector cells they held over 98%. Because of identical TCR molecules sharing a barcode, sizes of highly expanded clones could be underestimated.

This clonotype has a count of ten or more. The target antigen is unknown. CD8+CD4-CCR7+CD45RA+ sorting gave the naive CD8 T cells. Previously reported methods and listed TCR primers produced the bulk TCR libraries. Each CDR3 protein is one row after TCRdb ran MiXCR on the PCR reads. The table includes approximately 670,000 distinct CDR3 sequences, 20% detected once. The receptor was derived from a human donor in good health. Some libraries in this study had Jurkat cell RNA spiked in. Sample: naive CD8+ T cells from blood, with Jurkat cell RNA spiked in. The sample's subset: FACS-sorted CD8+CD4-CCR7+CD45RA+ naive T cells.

CDR3 nucleotides: TGTGCCAGCAGACCGGGACAGGGTCACTATGGCTACACCTTC. Translation gives CASRPGQGHYGYTF. The chain recombines TRBV6-1 with TRBJ1-2; TRBD1 aligns across 9 bases. This CDR3 contains 14 residues. Per germline, CDR1 MNHNS and CDR2 SASEGT. V lost 6 bases, J lost 3 bases, and 5 bases stayed unmatched.